The 25 T cell receptor beta chains below come from one sample, sequenced in a study of blood T cell repertoires in COVID-19. TCRdb's table, derived via immunoSEQ multiplex PCR, lists solely in-frame clones and lacks some. The profile shows a few hundred thousand clones, roughly 89% of them singletons. What was sequenced was peripheral blood. The receptor source for this set is a woman in her fifties or sixties with COVID-19, enrolled during active disease.

V gene TRBV5-8 combines with J gene TRBJ2-5; D unclear. The CDR3 length is 16 residues. Germline V CDR1 and CDR2: SGHTS, YDEGEE. The germline V and J ends were trimmed by 0 bases and 1 base, with 13 bases remaining between them. CDR3 sequence: CASSLGSTEFQETQYF. DNA for the CDR3: TGTGCCAGCAGCTTGGGTTCGACTGAATTCCAAGAGACCCAGTACTTC.

The rearrangement uses TRBV27 and TRBJ2-2, with TRBD2 matching over 7 bases. CDR1 is MNHEY, CDR2 SMNVEV, per germline (reference sequence). V trimming: 6 bases; J trimming: 4 bases; junction bases outside the gene matches: 5. The CDR3 has 14 residues. CDR3 sequence reads: CASRGRGTTGELFF. As DNA, the CDR3 is TGTGCCAGCAGAGGGAGGGGAACCACCGGGGAGCTGTTTTTT.

CDR3: CASSINLDQPQHF. CDR3 nucleotides: TGTGCCAGTAGTATTAATCTCGATCAGCCCCAGCATTTT. This chain connects TRBV19 to TRBJ1-5; D is ambiguous. Germline V CDR1 and CDR2: LNHDA, SQIVND (reference sequence). Trimming took 3 bases from V and 5 from J, leaving 8 bases between them. The CDR3 sequence is 13 residues long.

This chain joins TRBV19 and TRBJ1-4; no firm D call. The germline V gene has CDR1 LNHDA and CDR2 SQIVND (reference sequence). The V and J ends lost 5 bases and 0 bases respectively, with 19 bases between them. This CDR3 contains 18 residues. The CDR3 region has the DNA TGTGCCAGTAGTCATCGTAGTGAAGCGGCCGCAACTAATGAAAAACTGTTTTTT. Protein sequence: CASSHRSEAAATNEKLFF.

The chain has TRBV10-3 and TRBJ1-4, with 8 bases identical to TRBD1. This CDR3 comprises 13 residues. The germline V gene encodes CDR1 ENHRY and CDR2 SYGVKD. The J segment lost 4 bases and the V segment lost 7 bases, leaving 2 bases of the junction unmatched. For the CDR3, the DNA is TGTGCCATCAAGGACAGGGATAATGAAAAACTGTTTTTT. This encodes CAIKDRDNEKLFF.

The chain has TRBV5-1 and TRBJ1-2, with 7 bases fitting TRBD1. Germline CDR1 SGHRS, CDR2 YFSETQ. The CDR3 has 15 residues. The trim removed 0 bases at V and 8 bases at J, leaving 10 bases unmatched. CDR3: CASSLGGQVIRGYTF. The DNA of the CDR3 is TGCGCCAGCAGCTTGGGTGGACAGGTTATTCGGGGCTACACCTTC.

CDR3 bases: TGTGCCAGCAGCCCTAGCGGGGGGGCTGGTCTCACAGATACGCAGTATTTT. Protein sequence: CASSPSGGAGLTDTQYF. The chain links TRBV4-2 to TRBJ2-3, with 12 bases identical to TRBD2. The CDR3 runs 17 residues. Losses at the gene ends were 4 bases for V and 2 bases for J; bases not matched to a gene: 7. Germline V gives CDR1 LGHNA, CDR2 YNFKEQ.

The V and J genes are TRBV14 and TRBJ2-7; the D gene is possibly TRBD2 (6 bases). The CDR3 has 15 residues. The V end lost 1 base, the J end lost 2 bases, and 12 bases lay between the germline ends. The germline V gene encodes CDR1 SGHDN and CDR2 FVKESK. Here the CDR3 reads CASSQGDGGTYEQYF. CDR3 nucleotide sequence: TGTGCCAGCAGCCAAGGGGACGGGGGAACCTACGAGCAGTACTTC.

The chain joins TRBV19 to TRBJ2-5, with D possibly TRBD1 on 5 matching bases. This CDR3 spans 15 amino acids. Between the trimmed V and J ends, which lost 3 bases and 0 bases, there was a span of 11 bases. Germline CDR1 and CDR2: LNHDA and SQIVND (reference sequence). CDR3 in DNA: TGTGCCAGTAGTATCATGCAGGGTGACCAAGAGACCCAGTACTTC. This gives the protein CASSIMQGDQETQYF.

The chain has TRBV19 and TRBJ2-2; 10 nucleotides match TRBD2. With V trimmed by 6 bases and J by 4 bases, 11 bases remained unmatched. The CDR3 covers 17 residues. Germline values: CDR1 LNHDA, CDR2 SQIVND (reference sequence). CDR3 sequence (DNA): TGTGCCAGTAGCCCCCCCAGCGGGGGGGCCAGCACCGGGGAGCTGTTTTTT. It is translated as CASSPPSGGASTGELFF.

The chain uses TRBV27 and TRBJ1-1; a weak D match, TRBD1 (6 bases). In germline, CDR1 is MNHEY, CDR2 SMNVEV (reference sequence). The CDR3 is 12 amino acids. V lost 6 bases to trimming and J lost 6 bases, with 11 bases between them. The CDR3 sequence is CASSLQGSEAFF. The CDR3 DNA follows: TGTGCCAGCAGCTTACAGGGCTCTGAAGCTTTCTTT.

As for this clone: Other DNA sequences in this specimen translate into the identical CDR3. The chain carries TRBV5-4 and TRBJ1-1; D remains ambiguous. Trimming removed 0 bases at V and 3 bases at J, with 9 bases between. CDR1 and CDR2 from the germline V gene are SGHNT and YYREEE (reference sequence). This CDR3 is 14 amino acids long. CDR3 in DNA: TGTGCCAGCAGCTTGGCGGGGAGGGACACTGAAGCTTTCTTT. This codes for CASSLAGRDTEAFF.

V usage is TRBV6-2 or TRBV6-3 and J usage is TRBJ1-4, with D unclear. CDR3 size: 14 residues. Trimming cost V 6 bases and J 7 bases, with 15 bases left between them. Per germline, CDR1 MNHEY and CDR2 SVGEGT. Here the CDR3 reads CASSHPTSSEKLFF. CDR3 sequence (DNA): TGTGCCAGCAGCCACCCGACATCAAGTGAAAAACTGTTTTTT.

The CDR3 protein is CASSLRATTDTQYF. The CDR3 DNA is TGTGCCAGCAGCTTAAGAGCTACCACAGATACGCAGTATTTT. The gene calls are TRBV5-8 and TRBJ2-3; D uncertain. The CDR3 runs to 14 residues. CDR1 SGHTS and CDR2 YDEGEE come from the germline V gene. Trimming left V 2 bases short and J 2 bases short, with 9 bases between.

The rearrangement uses TRBV27 and TRBJ1-5, with 8 bases that match TRBD1. Germline V gene sequence: CDR1 MNHEY, CDR2 SMNVEV (reference sequence). V shed 2 bases and J 4 bases; nucleotides not matched to a gene: 7. This CDR3 has 16 residues. The CDR3 loop reads CASSLMGQVTNQPQHF. In nucleotides, the CDR3 is TGTGCCAGCAGTTTAATGGGACAGGTAACTAATCAGCCCCAGCATTTT.

This rearrangement joins TRBV7-2 to TRBJ2-3; 8 bases line up with TRBD2. The CDR3 is 16 residues long. Germline V gene sequence: CDR1 SGHTA, CDR2 FQGNSA. With 3 bases clipped from V and 1 base from J, the junction kept 6 bases outside the gene matches. The CDR3 here is CASSLLRGVGTDTQYF. CDR3 in DNA: TGTGCCAGCAGCTTGTTGCGGGGGGTGGGCACAGATACGCAGTATTTT.

J is TRBJ2-7 and V is TRBV12-1; the D call TRBD1 from the table was never checked on the DNA. TRBV12-1 is deemed a pseudogene. The CDR3 is 16 amino acids. In DNA, the CDR3 is TGTGCCAGCAGCTTCGCCACAGGGGGCCCATCGGGGGAGCAGTACTTC. This codes for CASSFATGGPSGEQYF.

The rearrangement uses TRBV4-2 and TRBJ1-2; perhaps TRBD1 as D (5 bases). Per the germline V gene, CDR1 is LGHNA and CDR2 is YNFKEQ. The CDR3 is made up of 14 amino acids. Trimming stripped 7 bases from V and 2 bases from J, with 14 bases between. CDR3 loop: CASTQVGANYGYTF. The CDR3 DNA reads TGTGCCAGCACCCAGGTAGGGGCCAACTATGGCTACACCTTC.

J is TRBJ1-5 and V is TRBV15; possibly TRBD1 for D (6 bases). Trimming pared 5 bases from V and 5 bases from J, leaving 16 bases between. CDR3 length: 15 residues. Germline-derived CDR1 and CDR2 are LNHNV and YYDKDF (reference sequence). As DNA, the CDR3 is TGTGCCACCAGCGGACTCAACAGGGTTGATCAGCCCCAGCATTTT. Translation: CATSGLNRVDQPQHF.

This chain links TRBV3-1 (or the pseudogene TRBV3-2) with TRBJ1-6, with D unclear. The V and J ends lost 1 base and 11 bases respectively, with 12 bases between them. CDR1 LGHDT and CDR2 YNNKEL come from the germline V gene (reference sequence). The CDR3 runs 14 residues. The CDR3 sequence is CASSQASGVPPLHF. The CDR3 DNA is TGTGCCAGCAGCCAAGCCTCGGGTGTTCCACCCCTCCACTTT.

The chain joins TRBV18 to TRBJ1-1; D is possibly TRBD1 (6 bases). V was shortened by 3 bases and J by 5 bases, with 13 bases between the two germline ends. Looked up from germline, CDR1 is KGHSH and CDR2 is LQKENI. This CDR3 contains 14 residues. The CDR3: CASSPGGAGTEAFF. CDR3 nucleotide sequence: TGTGCCAGCTCACCGGGGGGGGCTGGTACTGAAGCTTTCTTT.

This rearrangement joins TRBV18 to TRBJ1-3; D is uncertain. Germline loops: CDR1 KGHSH, CDR2 LQKENI. The V gene lost 0 bases and the J gene lost 4 bases, with 7 bases spanning the gap. The CDR3 has 14 residues. CDR3 coding DNA: TGTGCCAGCTCACCACCGGCCGGGGGAAACACCATATATTTT. This encodes CASSPPAGGNTIYF.

The V and J genes are TRBV5-1 and TRBJ1-2; maybe TRBD1 (5 bases). The CDR3 length is 13 residues. Per the germline V gene, CDR1 is SGHRS and CDR2 is YFSETQ. Trimming took 0 bases from V and 7 from J, leaving 10 bases between them. The CDR3 protein is CASSLGQSPGYTF. CDR3 nucleotides: TGCGCCAGCAGCTTGGGACAGTCTCCTGGCTACACCTTC.

This chain links TRBV18 with TRBJ2-5, with 10 bases lining up with TRBD2. After removal of 2 bases from V and 3 bases from J, the junction contained 9 bases not matched to a gene. The CDR3 sequence is 17 residues long. In germline, CDR1 is KGHSH, CDR2 LQKENI. The DNA of the CDR3 is TGTGCCAGCTCACCAATCCTCCGCAGCGGGGGGGAAGAGACCCAGTACTTC. Translation gives CASSPILRSGGEETQYF.

CDR3 sequence reads: CAWSVKGAGNTIYF. The CDR3, as DNA: TGTGCCTGGAGTGTAAAAGGGGCTGGAAACACCATATATTTT. The rearrangement joins TRBV30 to TRBJ1-3; maybe TRBD1 (5 bases). The CDR3 length is 14 residues. CDR1 is GTSNPN, CDR2 SVGIG, per germline (reference sequence). With 0 bases removed from V and 2 bases from J, the gap between germline ends came to 8 bases.